This TCR beta chain originates from a study of long-term antiretroviral therapy in people with HIV. PBMC samples from each donor numbered at least one pre-ART and at least two post-ART. Researchers ran immunoSEQ v3.0 at survey level. The data were produced by immunoSEQ multiplex PCR, yet TCRdb's version contains in-frame clones alone and is incomplete. Of about 30,000 clones in the sample, 80% were seen once. Of note for this clone: What it binds is unknown.

Study results and limitations: Repertoires from HIV showed CDR3 length ranges narrower than those of controls. Investigators report no available data on ART adherence, viral resistance or therapy changes. Collection of the blood, which took place between about 2004 and 2018, possibly occurred under older ART regimens.

Germline V gene sequence: CDR1 SGHRS, CDR2 YFSETQ. The CDR3 is 15 residues long. V lost 4 bases and J lost 0; bases outside the gene matches: 6. Sequencing was performed on unsorted PBMCs, taken 0.3 years after starting antiretroviral therapy. The chain has TRBV5-1 and TRBJ1-2, with 7 bases lining up with TRBD1. This sequence was found in a man in his forties with HIV. The CDR3, as DNA: TGCGCCAGCAGCCCGGGACAGATTTCTAACTATGGCTACACCTTC. Protein: CASSPGQISNYGYTF.